This TCR beta chain was obtained from a study of shared clonotypes between healthy human individuals. On this clone: Its antigen is unidentified. Different DNA sequences within this sample yield the same CDR3.

Study results and limitations: Memory subsets generally showed lower estimated richness than naive subsets.

Looked up from germline, CDR1 is SGHRS and CDR2 is YFSETQ. Deletions cut 2 bases from V and 1 base from J, with 9 bases between. The length of the CDR3 is 14 residues. The donor population consisted of healthy HIV-negative adults with no recent acute infections or vaccinations. Produced via immunoSEQ multiplex PCR; TCRdb's table is partial and in-frame only. This table holds roughly 2,500,000 clones, roughly 93% found once. The sequence derives from a young man in good health. Some clones in this sample may be carry-over from other donors' samples. V gene TRBV5-1 combines with J gene TRBJ1-1; D unclear. Sequenced input: naive CD4+ T cells from PBMCs. As for subset: CD45RA+ positively selected. The CDR3 reads CASSLDRTNTEAFF. DNA of the CDR3: TGCGCCAGCAGCTTAGACCGTACGAACACTGAAGCTTTCTTT.